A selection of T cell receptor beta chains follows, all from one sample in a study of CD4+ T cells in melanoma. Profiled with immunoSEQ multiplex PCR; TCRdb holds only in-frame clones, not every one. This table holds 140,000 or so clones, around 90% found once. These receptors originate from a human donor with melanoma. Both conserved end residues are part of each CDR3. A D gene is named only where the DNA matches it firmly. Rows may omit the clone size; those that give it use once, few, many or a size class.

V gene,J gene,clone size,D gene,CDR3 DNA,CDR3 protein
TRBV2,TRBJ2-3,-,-,TGTGCCAGCGGCGGAACTAGCACAGATACGCAGTATTTT,CASGGTSTDTQYF
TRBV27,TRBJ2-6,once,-,TGTGCCAGCAGTCTCAATCGACCGGCTGGGGCCAACGTCCTGACTTTC,CASSLNRPAGANVLTF
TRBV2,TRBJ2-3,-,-,TGTGCCAGCAGTCGGGAGGATACGCAGTATTTT,CASSREDTQYF
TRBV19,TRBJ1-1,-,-,TGTGCCAGTAGTATCATGGGGGTGACTGAAGCTTTCTTT,CASSIMGVTEAFF
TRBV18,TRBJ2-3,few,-,TGTGCCAGCTCACCAACCGAAGTGGGGGGGCCAGGAGATACGCAGTATTTT,CASSPTEVGGPGDTQYF
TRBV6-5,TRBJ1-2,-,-,TGTGCCAGCAGTTATCGGGGACGGGGCATAGGCTACACCTTC,CASSYRGRGIGYTF
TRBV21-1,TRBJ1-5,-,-,TGTGCCAGCAGCAAATTGGGTCATATGTGGGGTATAACGATCCTTAGCAATCAGCCCCAGCATTTT,CASSKLGHMWGITILSNQPQHF
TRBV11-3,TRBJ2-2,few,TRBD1,TGTGCCAGCAGCTTCGGACAGGGAGGCGGGGAGCTGTTTTTT,CASSFGQGGGELFF
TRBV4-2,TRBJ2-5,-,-,TGTGCCAGCAGCCAAGGGGGGGTACGAGAGACCCAGTACTTC,CASSQGGVRETQYF
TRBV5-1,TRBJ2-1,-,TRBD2,TGCGCCAGCAGCGTGGGGCCGGGACTAGTAAATGAGCAGTTCTTC,CASSVGPGLVNEQFF
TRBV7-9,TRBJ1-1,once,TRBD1,TGTGCCAGCAGCCGCTCCGGGACAGGGGTGGGGAACACTGAAGCTTTCTTT,CASSRSGTGVGNTEAFF
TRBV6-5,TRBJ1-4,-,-,TGTGCCAGCAGTAGACGGACGGTCAGAAATGAAAAACTGTTTTTT,CASSRRTVRNEKLFF
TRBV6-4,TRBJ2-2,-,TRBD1,TGTGCCAGCAGTCGGACAGGGATCACCGGGGAGCTGTTTTTT,CASSRTGITGELFF
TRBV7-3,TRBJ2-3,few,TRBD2,TGTGCCAGCAGCTTAAGTCTAGCGGGGGGGTTAGATACGCAGTATTTT,CASSLSLAGGLDTQYF
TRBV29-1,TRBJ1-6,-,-,TGCAGCGTGGAGGTTGGAGGCTCACCCCTCCACTTT,CSVEVGGSPLHF
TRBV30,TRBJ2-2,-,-,TGTGCCTGGAGCCAGGGGGGCACCGGGGAGCTGTTTTTT,CAWSQGGTGELFF
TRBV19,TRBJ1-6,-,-,TGTGCCAGTAGCTACTCCGGGTTTAATTCACCCCTCCACTTT,CASSYSGFNSPLHF
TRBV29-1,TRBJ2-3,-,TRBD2,TGCAGCGTTATCCCCCCTACTAGCGGAGACACAGATACGCAGTATTTT,CSVIPPTSGDTDTQYF